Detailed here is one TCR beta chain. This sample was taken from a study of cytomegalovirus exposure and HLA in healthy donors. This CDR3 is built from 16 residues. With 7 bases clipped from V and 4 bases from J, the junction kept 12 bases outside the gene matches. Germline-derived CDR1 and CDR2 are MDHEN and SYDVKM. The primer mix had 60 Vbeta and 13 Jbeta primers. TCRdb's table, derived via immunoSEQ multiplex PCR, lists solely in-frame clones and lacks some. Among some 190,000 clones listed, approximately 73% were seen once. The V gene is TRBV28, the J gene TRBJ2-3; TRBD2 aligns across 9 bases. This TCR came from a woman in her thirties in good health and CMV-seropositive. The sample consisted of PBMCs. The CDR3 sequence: CASIPGGGAKADTQYF. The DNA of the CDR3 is TGTGCCAGCATTCCTGGCGGGGGGGCCAAGGCAGATACGCAGTATTTT. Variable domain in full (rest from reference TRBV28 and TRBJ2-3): DVKVTQSSRYLVKRTGEKVFLECVQDMDHENMFWYRQDPGLGLRLIYFSYDVKMKEKGDIPEGYSVSREKKERFSLILESASTNQTSMYLCASIPGGGAKADTQYFGPGTRLTVL.